One and the same sample provided the 7 T cell receptor beta chains below, sequenced in a study of siplizumab effects on memory and regulatory T cells. Their cognate antigens are unknown. Profiling relied on immunoSEQ multiplex PCR, and the TCRdb table lists in-frame clones only, not all of them. The sample records 15,000 to 20,000 clones, around 43% being singletons. Cells of the mixed lymphocyte reaction were cocultured at 37 degrees C for around six days. The sequenced material came from CFSE-low (dividing) CD4+ T cells sorted from an allogeneic mixed lymphocyte reaction. The receptor source for this set is a human donor in good health; the cells came from an allogeneic mixed lymphocyte reaction. Some clones in this sample may be carry-over from other donors' samples.

The chain carries TRBV27 and TRBJ1-6; no definite D call. The germline CDR1 and CDR2 sequences are MNHEY and SMNVEV (reference sequence). Trimming removed 3 bases at V and 7 bases at J, with 13 bases between. This CDR3 is 15 amino acids long. The CDR3 region has the DNA TGTGCCAGCAGTTTGACCCAGGCACCAAATTCACCCCTCCACTTT. It yields the protein CASSLTQAPNSPLHF.

This clone was recorded a few times. The genes are TRBV29-1 and TRBJ1-1; weak D call: TRBD1 (6 bases). The CDR3 length is 13 residues. Germline V lookup: CDR1 SQVTM, CDR2 ANQGSEA. V lost 4 bases and J 1 base, leaving 10 bases between the germline ends. CDR3 loop: CSVAVGANTEAFF. The DNA of the CDR3 is TGCAGCGTTGCGGTGGGGGCGAACACTGAAGCTTTCTTT.

J is TRBJ1-3 and V is TRBV6-6; 10 positions agree with TRBD1. The CDR3 is 14 amino acids. Per germline, CDR1 MNHNY and CDR2 SVGAGI (reference sequence). After removal of 4 bases from V and 8 bases from J, the junction contained 5 bases not matched to a gene. This CDR3 is CASSFADRGDTIYF. In nucleotides, the CDR3 is TGTGCCAGCAGTTTCGCGGACAGGGGGGACACCATATATTTT.

This clone was observed a few times. The chain uses TRBV4-2 and TRBJ1-4; 7 bases are a match to TRBD1. Trimming removed 4 bases from V and 6 bases from J; junction bases left unmatched: 11. CDR1 is LGHNA, CDR2 YNFKEQ, per germline. The CDR3 is 16 amino acids. As DNA, the CDR3 is TGTGCCAGCAGCCGGGAAGGGACAGCCGATTATGAAAAACTGTTTTTT. This translates into CASSREGTADYEKLFF.

V and J are TRBV6-5 and TRBJ2-1, with D possibly matching TRBD1 (6 bases). There are 12 residues in the CDR3. The V gene's germline CDR1 is MNHEY and CDR2 SVGAGI. V was trimmed by 8 bases and J by 6 bases, leaving 11 bases between them. DNA for the CDR3: TGTGCCAGCCACAGGGAAACCAATGAGCAGTTCTTC. It specifies CASHRETNEQFF.

The chain recombines TRBV2 with TRBJ2-5; D not resolved. Germline-derived CDR1 and CDR2 are SNHLY and FYNNEI. Between the trimmed V and J ends, which lost 2 bases and 1 base, there was a span of 8 bases. The CDR3 extends over 14 amino acids. CDR3: CASSEWRFQETQYF. CDR3 in DNA: TGTGCCAGCAGTGAATGGCGCTTCCAAGAGACCCAGTACTTC.

The V and J genes are TRBV23-1 and TRBJ2-5; the match to TRBD1 covers 8 bases. TRBV23-1 counts as an open reading frame of uncertain function. The CDR3 runs 13 residues. V lost 2 bases, J lost 5 bases, and 1 base stayed unmatched. The CDR3 protein is CASSQRQGETQYF. The CDR3 nucleotides are TGCGCCAGCAGTCAAAGACAGGGGGAGACCCAGTACTTC.